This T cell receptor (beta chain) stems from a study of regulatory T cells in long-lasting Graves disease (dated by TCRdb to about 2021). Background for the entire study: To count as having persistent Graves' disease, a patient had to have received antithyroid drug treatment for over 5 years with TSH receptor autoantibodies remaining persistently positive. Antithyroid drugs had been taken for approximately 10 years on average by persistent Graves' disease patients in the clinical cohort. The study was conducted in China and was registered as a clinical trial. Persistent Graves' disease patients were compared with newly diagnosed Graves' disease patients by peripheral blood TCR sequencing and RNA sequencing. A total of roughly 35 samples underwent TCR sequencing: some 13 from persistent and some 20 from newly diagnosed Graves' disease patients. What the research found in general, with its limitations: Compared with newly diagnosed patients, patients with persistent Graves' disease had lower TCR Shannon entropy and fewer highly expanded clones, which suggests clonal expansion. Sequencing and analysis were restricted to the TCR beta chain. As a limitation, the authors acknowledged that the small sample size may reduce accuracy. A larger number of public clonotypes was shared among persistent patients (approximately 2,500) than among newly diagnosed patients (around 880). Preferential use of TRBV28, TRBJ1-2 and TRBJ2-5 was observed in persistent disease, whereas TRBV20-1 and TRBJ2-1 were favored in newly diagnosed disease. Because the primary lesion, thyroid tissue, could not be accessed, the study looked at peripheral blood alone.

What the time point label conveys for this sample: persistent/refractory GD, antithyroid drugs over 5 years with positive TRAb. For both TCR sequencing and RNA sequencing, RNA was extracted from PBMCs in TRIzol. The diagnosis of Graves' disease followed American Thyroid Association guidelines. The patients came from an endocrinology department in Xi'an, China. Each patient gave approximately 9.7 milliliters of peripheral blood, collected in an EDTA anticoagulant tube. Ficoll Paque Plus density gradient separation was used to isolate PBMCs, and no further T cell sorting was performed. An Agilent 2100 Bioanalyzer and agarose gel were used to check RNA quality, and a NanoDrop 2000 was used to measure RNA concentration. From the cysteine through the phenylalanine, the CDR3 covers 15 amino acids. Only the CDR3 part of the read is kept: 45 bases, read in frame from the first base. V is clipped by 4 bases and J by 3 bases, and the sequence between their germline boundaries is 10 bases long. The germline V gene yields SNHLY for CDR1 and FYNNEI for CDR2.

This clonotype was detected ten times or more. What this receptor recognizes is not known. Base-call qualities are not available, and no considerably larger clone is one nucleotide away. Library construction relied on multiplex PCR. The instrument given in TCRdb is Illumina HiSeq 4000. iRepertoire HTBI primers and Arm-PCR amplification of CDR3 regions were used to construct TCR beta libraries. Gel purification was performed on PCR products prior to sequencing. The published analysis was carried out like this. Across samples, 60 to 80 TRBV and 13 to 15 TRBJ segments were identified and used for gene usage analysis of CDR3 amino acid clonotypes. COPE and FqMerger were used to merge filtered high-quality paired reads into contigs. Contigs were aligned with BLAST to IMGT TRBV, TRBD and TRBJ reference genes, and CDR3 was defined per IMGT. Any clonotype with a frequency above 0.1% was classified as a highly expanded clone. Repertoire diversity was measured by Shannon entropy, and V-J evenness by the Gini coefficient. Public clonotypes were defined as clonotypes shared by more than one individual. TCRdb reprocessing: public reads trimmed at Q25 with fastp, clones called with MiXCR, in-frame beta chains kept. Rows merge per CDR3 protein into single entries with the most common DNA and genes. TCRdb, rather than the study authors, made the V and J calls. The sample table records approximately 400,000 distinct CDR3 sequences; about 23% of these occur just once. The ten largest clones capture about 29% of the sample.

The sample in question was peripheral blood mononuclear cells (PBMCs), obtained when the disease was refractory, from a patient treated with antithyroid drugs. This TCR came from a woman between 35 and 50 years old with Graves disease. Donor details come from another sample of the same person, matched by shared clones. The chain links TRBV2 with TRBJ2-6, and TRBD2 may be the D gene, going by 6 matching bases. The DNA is TGTGCCAGCAGTGTTCAGGGACTTGGGGCCAACGTCCTGACTTTC. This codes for CASSVQGLGANVLTF. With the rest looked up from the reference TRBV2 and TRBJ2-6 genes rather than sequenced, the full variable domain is EPEVTQTPSHQVTQMGQEVILRCVPISNHLYFYWYRQILGQKVEFLVSFYNNEISEKSEIFDDQFSVERPDGSNFTLKIRSTKLEDSAMYFCASSVQGLGANVLTFGAGSRLTVL.